This TCR beta chain comes out of a study of blood T cell repertoires in COVID-19. Study context: There were acute and convalescent COVID-19 samples, and they came from the United States, Italy and Spain. Sample material is recorded as cDNA or gDNA derived from T cells, B-cell-depleted T cells, or PBMCs.

Per the original methods: Reference gene primer amplification yielded estimated nucleated cell counts. Sequencing used immunoSEQ multiplex PCR; TCRdb keeps in-frame clones, though not all of them. D and trimming were read from the DNA, whereas the V and J calls and clone size are those reported in that table. The sample gives 150,000 to 200,000 clones, more than 75% of which show up once; about 4.5% is in the top ten. Trimming took off 3 bases at V and 7 bases at J, with 16 bases between the two ends. In germline, CDR1 is SGDLS, CDR2 YYNGEE. The CDR3 is 15 residues long. The sequence came from a human donor in a cohort sampled during active COVID-19. The V and J genes are TRBV9 and TRBJ1-4; D is unresolved. Specimen: peripheral blood. CDR3 sequence reads: CASSARHDPSEKLFF. The CDR3, as DNA: TGTGCCAGCAGCGCGAGGCATGATCCTAGTGAAAAACTGTTTTTT.